This T cell receptor (beta chain) was profiled in a study of response to subunit inactivated influenza vaccine. The study, taken as a whole, reports: With each seasonal influenza vaccination, the authors suggested, few new T cells are recruited.

This clonotype was counted between two and nine times. Its antigen remains unidentified. TCRdb re-analysed the RT-PCR reads in MiXCR, keeping a single row per CDR3 protein. The sample shows around 180,000 distinct CDR3 sequences, 9.2% of them seen only once. Losses at the gene ends were 1 base for V and 6 bases for J; bases not matched to a gene: 5. The CDR3 spans 15 residues. Germline V gene sequence: CDR1 SGHVS, CDR2 FNYEAQ. The rearrangement links TRBV7-6 to TRBJ2-7, with 11 positions matching TRBD2. The material was non-naive T cells sorted from PBMCs, obtained on the day of vaccination. The receptor comes from a man in his fifties or sixties who received an inactivated influenza vaccine. CDR3 in DNA: TGTGCCAGCAGCTTAGATTCTAGCGGGGGGCGCGAGCAGTACTTC. Translated, it gives CASSLDSSGGREQYF.